This passage covers 32 T cell receptor beta chains from one sample sequenced in a study of T-cell reconstitution after alpha-beta-depleted transplantation in children. For TCRbeta, the library was prepared with unique molecular identifiers. One entry per CDR3 protein results from TCRdb running MiXCR on the PCR reads. In the table there are hundreds of thousands of distinct CDR3 sequences, about an eighth of which are singletons. The source material was PBMCs, sampled before TCRalphabeta/CD19-depleted stem cell transplant. The receptors stem from a girl aged 2-10 years with congenital amegakaryocytic thrombocytopenia, due to receive a stem cell transplant.

This clonotype was found many times. The chain is built from TRBV20-1 and TRBJ2-7; weak D call: TRBD2 (5 bases). Trimming removed 3 bases from V and 3 bases from J, with 12 bases in between. The CDR3 covers 13 residues. Germline-derived CDR1 and CDR2 are DFQATT and SNEGSKA (reference sequence). The CDR3 nucleotides read TGCAGTGCTAGGGCGGGTCGGCACTACGAGCAGTACTTC. As protein: CSARAGRHYEQYF.

This clonotype was seen a few times. J is TRBJ1-2 and V is TRBV19; D not certain. This CDR3 has 12 amino acids. Germline CDR1 reads LNHDA; CDR2 reads SQIVND (reference sequence). Trimming removed 6 bases from V and 7 bases from J, with 12 bases in between. In DNA form, the CDR3 reads TGTGCCAGTAGAGTCCCGGGAGGTGGCTACACCTTC. It specifies CASRVPGGGYTF.

This clonotype was seen a few times. The chain recombines TRBV27 with TRBJ1-2; D remains unclear. CDR3 length: 13 residues. Trimming cost V 6 bases and J 2 bases, with 10 bases left between them. Germline loops: CDR1 MNHEY, CDR2 SMNVEV (reference sequence). The CDR3 nucleotides are TGTGCCAGCAGCCAAGGACCGAACTATGGCTACACCTTC. It codes for CASSQGPNYGYTF.

Ten or more counts support this clonotype. The chain is built from TRBV29-1 and TRBJ1-1; unclear D gene. Germline CDR1 and CDR2: SQVTM and ANQGSEA. This CDR3 is 12 amino acids long. The V end was cut by 4 bases, the J end by 0 bases, with 6 bases between. The CDR3 nucleotides are TGCAGCGTTGCCCCGATGAACACTGAAGCTTTCTTT. This encodes CSVAPMNTEAFF.

This clonotype was counted ten times or more. The chain has TRBV7-9 and TRBJ2-7; D remains unclear. Trimming stripped 4 bases from V and 2 bases from J, with 6 bases between. In germline, CDR1 is SEHNR, CDR2 FQNEAQ (reference sequence). The CDR3 runs to 12 residues. The CDR3 DNA sequence: TGTGCCAGCAGCTCCCCCGCCTACGAGCAGTACTTC. Translating it yields CASSSPAYEQYF.

This clonotype was observed a few times. The CDR3 bases are TGTGCCAGCTCACCGTGGGGAAAGGCCTCCGAGCAGTACTTC. Protein sequence: CASSPWGKASEQYF. The J gene is TRBJ2-7, the V gene TRBV18; D gene unclear. The germline V gene has CDR1 KGHSH and CDR2 LQKENI. V lost 3 bases, J lost 6 bases, and 15 bases lay in between. This CDR3 has 14 amino acids. The full variable domain, rest sourced from reference TRBV18 and TRBJ2-7, is NAGVMQNPRHLVRRRGQEARLRCSPMKGHSHVYWYRQLPEEGLKFMVYLQKENIIDESGMPKERFSAEFPKEGPSILRIQQVVRGDSAAYFCASSPWGKASEQYFGPGTRLTVT.

The gene calls are TRBV20-1 and TRBJ1-3, with a tentative D call TRBD1 (5 bases). CDR1 DFQATT and CDR2 SNEGSKA come from the germline V gene (reference sequence). CDR3 length: 16 amino acids. V dropped 0 bases and J dropped 9 bases, with 21 bases sitting between them. This chain's CDR3 is CSARDLWAATGGTIYF. The CDR3 nucleotides are TGCAGTGCTAGAGACCTTTGGGCAGCAACAGGAGGCACCATATATTTT.

This clonotype was observed at least ten times. The chain couples TRBV20-1 to TRBJ2-3, with TRBD1 as a possible D gene (7 bases). The CDR3 sequence is 16 residues long. The ends were cut back, 3 bases at V and 5 bases at J, with 21 bases in the middle. Germline V gene lookup returns CDR1 DFQATT and CDR2 SNEGSKA (reference sequence). The CDR3 bases are TGCAGTGCTAGGCCCCCCGGGGGACAGTTAAGAGATACGCAGTATTTT. It yields the protein CSARPPGGQLRDTQYF.

This clonotype was observed a few times. The V and J genes are TRBV5-6 and TRBJ2-5; D is tentatively TRBD1 or TRBD2 (5 bases each). CDR3 length equals 17 residues. Germline CDR1 and CDR2: SGHDT and YYEEEE. Trimming cost V 0 bases and J 4 bases, with 19 bases left between them. The CDR3 loop reads CASSLEARFWGTETQYF. The CDR3 DNA follows: TGTGCCAGCAGCTTGGAGGCTCGTTTCTGGGGGACAGAGACCCAGTACTTC.

This clonotype was seen only a few times. The CDR3 bases are TGTGCCACCAGCAGAGACCCGAGCTCCTACGAGCAGTACTTC. This sequence encodes CATSRDPSSYEQYF. This chain links TRBV15 with TRBJ2-7; no clear D gene. The CDR3 consists of 14 residues. Germline loops: CDR1 LNHNV, CDR2 YYDKDF (reference sequence). Trimming took 0 bases from V and 0 from J, leaving 6 bases between them.

This chain links TRBV6-2 or TRBV6-3 with TRBJ1-3; D gene ambiguous. CDR1 is MNHEY and CDR2 is SVGEGT in the germline V gene. V was trimmed by 0 bases and J by 4 bases, leaving 25 bases between them. The CDR3 length is 20 residues. The CDR3 DNA follows: TGTGCCAGCAGTTACTCGAATCCTGTAGGGTCGGGTGGTGTGGGAAACACCATATATTTT. Residues: CASSYSNPVGSGGVGNTIYF.

DNA for the CDR3: TGCAGTGCCGCGGGGGGAGGTGCGAGAAATGAGCAGTTCTTC. Its translation: CSAAGGGARNEQFF. The rearrangement uses TRBV20-1 and TRBJ2-1, with 8 bases that match TRBD2. Unmatched junction bases numbered 11, after V lost 6 bases and J lost 7 bases. From germline, CDR1 is DFQATT and CDR2 SNEGSKA (reference sequence). The CDR3 sequence is 14 residues long.

This clonotype was seen many times. CDR3 nucleotides: TGTGCCAGCAGCGACCATTTACCCGGGACAGGTGAAGCTTTCTTT. It translates to CASSDHLPGTGEAFF. This chain connects TRBV9 to TRBJ1-1, with 8 bases lining up with TRBD1. The CDR3 runs to 15 residues. V gave up 3 bases and J gave up 7 bases; unmatched junction bases: 11. The V gene's germline CDR1 is SGDLS and CDR2 YYNGEE.

Regarding this clonotype: This may stem from a read error, because a much larger clone lies one nucleotide away. The rearrangement links TRBV12-3 or TRBV12-4 to TRBJ2-7; 11 bases are shared with TRBD2. TRBJ2-1 matches the DNA end more closely, so the J call is doubtful. This CDR3 is 15 amino acids long. The CDR3 bases are TGTGCCAGCACCTGGGGGACTAGCGGCTCCTACGAGCAGTTCTTC. As protein: CASTWGTSGSYEQFF.

CDR3 sequence: CASSPVVARTGELFF. The DNA for the CDR3 is TGCGCCAGCAGCCCCGTGGTAGCTCGAACCGGGGAGCTGTTTTTT. This chain joins TRBV5-1 and TRBJ2-2; D remains ambiguous. V was shortened by 4 bases and J by 5 bases, with 15 bases between the two germline ends. The CDR3 spans 15 residues. Germline CDR1 reads SGHRS; CDR2 reads YFSETQ.

This chain connects TRBV7-8 to TRBJ2-5; TRBD2 matches at 8 bases. The V gene end was trimmed by 3 bases and the J gene end by 5 bases; junction bases not matched to a gene: 8. The germline V gene encodes CDR1 SGHVS and CDR2 FQNEAQ. The CDR3 sequence is 15 residues long. CDR3 sequence: CASSFERESRETQYF. CDR3 in DNA: TGTGCCAGCAGCTTCGAGCGGGAGTCACGGGAGACCCAGTACTTC.

The chain links TRBV5-1 to TRBJ2-1; possibly TRBD1 for D (5 bases). CDR3 size: 14 residues. The germline V and J ends were trimmed by 4 bases and 6 bases, with 14 bases remaining between them. The germline V gene has CDR1 SGHRS and CDR2 YFSETQ. CDR3 nucleotides: TGCGCCAGCAGCGGCCTTCGGCAGGGCAATGAGCAGTTCTTC. This encodes CASSGLRQGNEQFF.

This clonotype turned up a few times. V gene TRBV12-3 or TRBV12-4 combines with J gene TRBJ2-7, with TRBD2 matching 11 bases. The CDR3 has 17 residues. J gave up 0 bases and V 3 bases, and 7 bases lay outside the gene matches. As DNA, the CDR3 is TGTGCCAGCAGTTTTTCCCGGACTAGCGGGCCCTCCTACGAGCAGTACTTC. Amino acid sequence: CASSFSRTSGPSYEQYF.

V gene TRBV7-2 combines with J gene TRBJ2-7; 10 positions match TRBD2. The CDR3 contains 17 residues. CDR1 is SGHTA and CDR2 is FQGNSA in the germline V gene. The V and J ends lost 1 base and 5 bases, in that order; junction bases with no gene match: 11. The CDR3, as DNA: TGTGCCAGCAGCTTAGTAGCGGGAGGCCTATCTGCCGACGAGCAGTACTTC. Amino acid sequence: CASSLVAGGLSADEQYF.

Concerning this clonotype itself: This may stem from a read error, because a much larger clone lies one nucleotide away. This chain connects TRBV19 to TRBJ2-5, with D tentatively TRBD1 or TRBD2 (5 bases each). The CDR3 has 14 residues. Germline V gene sequence: CDR1 LNHDA, CDR2 SQIVND (reference sequence). This CDR3 is CASSTGTLKETQSF. As DNA, the CDR3 is TGTGCCAGTTCTACCGGGACGCTTAAAGAGACCCAGTCCTTC.

This clonotype was detected a few times. The chain joins TRBV7-3 to TRBJ1-1, with TRBD1 matching 7 bases. This CDR3 contains 14 residues. V shed 3 bases, J shed 7 bases, and the junction held 8 bases outside the gene matches. Germline lookup yields CDR1 SGHTA and CDR2 FQGTGA. This chain's CDR3 is CASSLGRGTDEAFF. The DNA for the CDR3 is TGTGCCAGCAGCTTGGGTCGAGGGACAGATGAAGCTTTCTTT.

There are many counts of this clonotype. The CDR3 sequence is CASSLDNDNEQFF. In nucleotides, the CDR3 is TGCGCCAGCAGCTTGGATAACGACAATGAGCAGTTCTTC. The chain recombines TRBV5-1 with TRBJ2-1; D uncertain. This CDR3 is built from 13 residues. Trimming removed 0 bases from V and 5 bases from J, with 6 bases in between. Per germline, CDR1 SGHRS and CDR2 YFSETQ.

The table lists this clonotype with a few counts. The chain employs TRBV7-2 and TRBJ2-7; a possible D gene is TRBD1 (6 bases). V dropped 5 bases and J dropped 0 bases, with 14 bases sitting between them. CDR3 length equals 15 residues. CDR1 is SGHTA, CDR2 FQGNSA, per germline. CDR3 region: CASSLSRGSSYEQYF. The CDR3 DNA is TGTGCCAGCAGCCTATCCAGGGGAAGCTCCTACGAGCAGTACTTC.

This clonotype has at least ten counts. This chain joins TRBV20-1 and TRBJ2-2, with D unresolved. Germline V CDR1 and CDR2: DFQATT, SNEGSKA (reference sequence). The CDR3 loop spans 12 amino acids. V was pared by 5 bases and J by 11 bases, with 15 bases between. Written as DNA, the CDR3 is TGCAGTGCTGTCGGTCAGCGAGGAGAGCTGTTTTTT. Protein product: CSAVGQRGELFF.

This clonotype was seen a handful of times. V is TRBV2 and J is TRBJ2-1, with D possibly being TRBD2 (6 bases). V lost 4 bases and J 9 bases, leaving 19 bases between the germline ends. The CDR3 is 15 residues long. The V gene's germline CDR1 is SNHLY and CDR2 FYNNEI. The CDR3 spells CASSVMYRGLGEQFF. The CDR3 DNA sequence: TGTGCCAGCAGTGTTATGTACCGGGGGTTGGGTGAGCAGTTCTTC. Full variable domain (missing parts from reference TRBV2 and TRBJ2-1): EPEVTQTPSHQVTQMGQEVILRCVPISNHLYFYWYRQILGQKVEFLVSFYNNEISEKSEIFDDQFSVERPDGSNFTLKIRSTKLEDSAMYFCASSVMYRGLGEQFFGPGTRLTVL.

This clonotype was seen at least ten times. The chain uses TRBV9 and TRBJ2-1; maybe TRBD1 (5 bases). CDR1 is SGDLS and CDR2 is YYNGEE in the germline V gene. The CDR3 has 12 amino acids. Trimming shortened V by 0 bases and J by 10 bases, and 8 bases separated the two germline ends. The CDR3 bases are TGTGCCAGCAGCGTAGTAGGGGTGGAGCAGTTCTTC. Translated: CASSVVGVEQFF.

This chain connects TRBV12-3 or TRBV12-4 to TRBJ2-1; 13 positions match TRBD2. V lost 6 bases, J lost 0 bases, and 8 bases stayed unmatched. The CDR3 totals 18 residues. CDR3 in amino acids: CASRPGLAGTSSYNEQFF. CDR3 coding DNA: TGTGCCAGCAGGCCGGGACTAGCGGGGACCAGCTCCTACAATGAGCAGTTCTTC.

Many counts were recorded for this clonotype. The V gene is TRBV27, the J gene TRBJ2-1; possibly TRBD1 for D (6 bases). Germline CDR1 MNHEY, CDR2 SMNVEV (reference sequence). V gave up 3 bases and J gave up 8 bases, with 20 bases separating them. CDR3 length: 16 residues. The chain's CDR3 is CASSFLLRDTYHEQFF. In DNA form, the CDR3 reads TGTGCCAGCAGTTTCCTCCTCCGGGACACGTATCATGAGCAGTTCTTC.

This clonotype was seen only a few times. The rearrangement joins TRBV4-1 to TRBJ2-7; 9 positions agree with TRBD1. Germline trimming cut 4 bases from V and 4 bases from J; bases unmatched to any gene: 11. The CDR3 is made up of 16 amino acids. CDR1 MGHRA and CDR2 YSYEKL come from the germline V gene. In DNA form, the CDR3 reads TGCGCCAGCAGCCCCGCTAGAGGACAGGGGATATACGAGCAGTACTTC. Its translation is CASSPARGQGIYEQYF.

The CDR3 nucleotides read TGTGCCAGCAGCCAAGATCTGGGAGGAGTGAGGGAGACCCAGTACTTC. Translated, it gives CASSQDLGGVRETQYF. The chain is built from TRBV4-2 and TRBJ2-5, with D perhaps TRBD2 (6 bases). CDR1 is LGHNA, CDR2 YNFKEQ, per germline. V was shortened by 0 bases and J by 5 bases, with 16 bases between the two germline ends. The CDR3 is 16 amino acids.

This clonotype has a handful of counts. A read error may produce the germline difference seen at one junction end. The chain recombines TRBV18 with TRBJ2-3, with TRBD2 identical over 11 bases. The CDR3 loop spans 14 amino acids. Germline CDR1 is KGHSH and CDR2 is LQKENI. DNA for the CDR3: TGTGCCAGCTCACCTATACAACTAGCGGGAGAAGGAGATTTT. It is translated as CASSPIQLAGEGDF.

For this clonotype: The junction does not match germline at one end; this may be a read error. The chain employs TRBV5-1 and TRBJ1-2; possible D gene TRBD1, 6 bases. Germline-derived CDR1 and CDR2 are SGHRS and YFSETQ. The CDR3 consists of 15 residues. DNA of the CDR3: TGCGCCAGCAGCTCAGACCCAGGGGACCCTTATGGCGACACCTTC. Amino acids: CASSSDPGDPYGDTF. Looking up the rest from reference TRBV5-1 and TRBJ1-2 gives the full variable domain: KAGVTQTPRYLIKTRGQQVTLSCSPISGHRSVSWYQQTPGQGLQFLFEYFSETQRNKGNFPGRFSGRQFSNSRSEMNVSTLELGDSALYLCASSSDPGDPYGDTFGSGTRLTVV.